This TCR beta chain was identified in a study of shared clonotypes between healthy human individuals. The naive CD8 subset, CD45RO-negative cells positively selected for CCR7, excluded terminally differentiated effector memory CD45RA+ cells. Profiling relied on immunoSEQ multiplex PCR, and the TCRdb table lists in-frame clones only, not all of them. This table has about 2 million clones, approximately 95% appearing once. Germline V gene data show CDR1 as PRHDT and CDR2 as FYEKMQ (reference sequence). The CDR3 totals 15 residues. V shed 5 bases and J shed 4 bases, with 15 bases lying between them. The origin of this receptor is a man younger than 35 in good health. This rearrangement joins TRBV13 to TRBJ2-1, with D possibly TRBD2 on 5 matching bases. Sample: naive CD8+ T cells sorted from blood. This CDR3 is CASSPTRAGYNEQFF. CDR3 DNA: TGTGCCAGCAGCCCTACGAGGGCAGGTTACAATGAGCAGTTCTTC. The full variable domain, rest sourced from reference TRBV13 and TRBJ2-1, is AAGVIQSPRHLIKEKRETATLKCYPIPRHDTVYWYQQGPGQDPQFLISFYEKMQSDKGSIPDRFSAQQFSDYHSELNMSSLELGDSALYFCASSPTRAGYNEQFFGPGTRLTVL.